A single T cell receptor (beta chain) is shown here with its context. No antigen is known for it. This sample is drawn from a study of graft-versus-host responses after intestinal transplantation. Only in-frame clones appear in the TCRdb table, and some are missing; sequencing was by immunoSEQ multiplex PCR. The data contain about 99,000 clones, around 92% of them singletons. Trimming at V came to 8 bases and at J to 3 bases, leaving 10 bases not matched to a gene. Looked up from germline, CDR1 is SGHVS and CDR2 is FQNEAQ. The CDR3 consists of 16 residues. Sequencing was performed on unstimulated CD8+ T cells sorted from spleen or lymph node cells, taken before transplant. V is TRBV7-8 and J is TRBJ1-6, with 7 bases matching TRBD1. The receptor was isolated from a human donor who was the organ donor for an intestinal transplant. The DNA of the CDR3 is TGTGCCAGCCGCGAGACAGGGAGTGGCTATAATTCACCCCTCCACTTT. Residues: CASRETGSGYNSPLHF.